The T cell receptor beta chain described here comes from a study of blood T cell repertoires in COVID-19. Study summary: Samples taken during acute and convalescent COVID-19 were collected in the United States, Italy and Spain. The analysed material was cDNA or gDNA that came from T cells, B-cell-depleted T cells, or PBMCs.

CDR3 length: 16 amino acids. Trimming took 5 bases from V and 0 from J, leaving 14 bases between them. Germline V gene lookup returns CDR1 MGHRA and CDR2 YSYEKL. Participant ages covered roughly 18 to 89 years across some 25 US areas. Source study methods: Reference gene primer amplification in the assay estimated nucleated cell counts. TCRdb's copy holds only in-frame clones and misses some; the assay was immunoSEQ multiplex PCR. V, J and clone size are those of that table, while D and trimming were read from the DNA. In the table there are 300,000 to 450,000 clones, roughly 86% of which are singletons.

The specimen was PBMCs or T cells enriched from blood (not recorded which). This TCR was sampled from a man aged 35 to 55 in a cohort exposed to, infected with or recovered from COVID-19 (not recorded which). The J gene is TRBJ2-1, the V gene TRBV4-1, with a possible D match to TRBD2 (7 bases). Written as DNA, the CDR3 is TGCGCCAGCAGCAAAGGGAGGGGGGGCTCCTACAATGAGCAGTTCTTC. It codes for CASSKGRGGSYNEQFF.